Sequencing of this T cell receptor beta chain was carried out in a study of OX40 agonist ivuxolimab in advanced cancers. Germline V CDR1 and CDR2: LGHNA, YNFKEQ. Trimming removed 1 base from V and 3 bases from J, with 20 bases in between. CDR3 length: 18 amino acids. Regarding the study as a whole: At 0.1 to 3.0 mg/kg, CD4+ and CD8+ blood T cells expanded clonally by week 6. Among T cells, CD8+ cells averaged more expanded clones than CD4+ cells.

The table came from immunoSEQ multiplex PCR; TCRdb's copy has only in-frame clones and leaves some out. Counted here are about 75,000 clones, 85% occurring once; the ten biggest clones make up 15% to 20%. Details on this clone: Antigen: not known.

This TCR came from an adult with an advanced solid tumor such as melanoma, head and neck, liver or kidney cancer. The chain combines TRBV4-2 with TRBJ2-3; D is perhaps TRBD2 (7 bases). This specimen consisted of CD4+ or CD8+ T cells sorted from blood, obtained in a trial of the OX40 agonist ivuxolimab. This chain's CDR3 is CASSQGRGGTYGTDTQYF. The CDR3 DNA reads TGTGCCAGCAGCCAAGGCAGGGGAGGGACCTATGGGACAGATACGCAGTATTTT.